A single count supports the clone carrying this T cell receptor beta chain. A universal primer site was created by template switching, with the cDNA bearing unique molecular identifiers. A single record per CDR3 protein comes from TCRdb applying MiXCR to the 5' RACE reads. The data hold some 710,000 distinct CDR3 sequences, with 6% to 6.5% observed a single time. The CDR3 is 14 amino acids. Germline V gene lookup returns CDR1 LNHDA and CDR2 SQIVND (reference sequence). The germline V and J ends were trimmed by 9 bases and 3 bases, with 16 bases remaining between them. The entry originates in a study of identical twins.

Sample: naive T cells sorted from blood. This receptor was identified in a man aged 18 to 29 in good health. The genes are TRBV19 and TRBJ2-3; D remains unclear. In DNA, the CDR3 is TGTGCCAGCCGTGATGGATCTTGGACAGATACGCAGTATTTT. Amino acids: CASRDGSWTDTQYF.